This paragraph reports one T cell receptor beta chain. Its cognate antigen has yet to be identified. Within one base of it there is no much larger clone, and no base qualities were kept. The trial excluded patients who had a history of autoimmune disease or were on systemic immunosuppression. In every dose cohort, peripheral blood was drawn for TCR sequencing at baseline, cycle 4 day 1, and cycle 7 day 1. The samples were drawn from a first-in-human, open-label, multicenter phase I dose-escalation trial of ivuxolimab. Adults with locally advanced or metastatic melanoma, renal cell carcinoma, hepatocellular carcinoma or head and neck squamous cell carcinoma were enrolled in the trial. CD4+ and CD8+ T cells were sorted separately from peripheral blood before TCR sequencing. To sequence the TCRbeta CDR3 region, genomic DNA was isolated from the sorted cells. The immunoSEQ Assay was used for sequencing of TCRbeta CDR3 regions. Drawn from immuneACCESS, this table holds only the in-frame rearrangements with V and J called that TCRdb kept. Clones are partly lost; checked studies trace under half to an unresolved V gene and leave the rest unexplained. Counted in this sample were some 61,000 clones; 85% to 90% of them appeared once. About 5.1% of the sample lies in the top ten.

Sequences SGHTS (CDR1) and YDEGEE (CDR2) are obtained from the germline V gene. The CDR3 runs 17 amino acids, cysteine and phenylalanine included. The DNA shown is the 51-base CDR3, in frame from base 1. The V end loses 0 bases and the J end loses 7 bases, and a stretch of 19 bases separates them. The source of the sample is a study of OX40 agonist ivuxolimab in advanced cancers. As for the study more broadly: Ivuxolimab was a fully human IgG2 agonistic monoclonal antibody targeting the costimulatory receptor OX40 (CD134). Among the 52 dose-escalation patients, about 19 had hepatocellular carcinoma, 15 or so melanoma, 9 renal cell carcinoma and 9 head and neck cancer. The paper reports the monotherapy dose-escalation portion (N of about 54 patients) of the phase I ivuxolimab trial. Partial responses were achieved by three dose-escalation patients, of whom one had hepatocellular carcinoma and two had cutaneous melanoma. The purpose of peripheral TCRbeta sequencing was to test whether ivuxolimab changed TCR sequence diversity and led to clonal T-cell expansion. Intravenous ivuxolimab was administered to patients every 2 weeks at six dose levels: 0.01, 0.1, 0.3, 1.5, 3 and 10 mg/kg. Patients were allowed to have had prior anti-PD-1, anti-PD-L1 or anti-CTLA-4 therapy, and roughly two fifths of the dose-escalation patients had been treated with checkpoint inhibitors. A male proportion of nearly 85% and a mean age of roughly 55 years, ranging from about 20 to 80, were recorded for the dose-escalation cohort.

Study-level results and caveats: In the 0.1-3.0 mg/kg groups, partial responders had among the lowest normalized peripheral clonal expansion, particularly in CD8+ T cells. At doses from 0.1 to 3.0 mg/kg, clonal expansion was seen in both CD4+ and CD8+ blood T cells between baseline and week 6. Low levels of normalized T-cell clonal expansion were also seen in some nonresponding patients. After ivuxolimab, expanded clones were on average more numerous among CD8+ T cells than among CD4+ T cells. The antigen specificity of the peripheral T cells that underwent clonal expansion was not determined.

The source of this sequence is an adult with an advanced solid tumor such as melanoma, head and neck, liver or kidney cancer. The V and J segments used are TRBV5-8 and TRBJ1-4; TRBD1 is a weak D gene call, 6 bases matching. Sequences were derived from CD4+ or CD8+ T cells sorted from blood, sampled in a trial of the OX40 agonist ivuxolimab. The DNA sequence follows: TGTGCCAGCAGCTTGGGCCAGGGGATTAATTCGGGTGAAAAACTGTTTTTT. This codes for CASSLGQGINSGEKLFF.